This TCR beta chain was identified during a study of low-dose radiotherapy and immunotherapy resistance in tumors. Study-wide background: Cohort 1 was treated with 0.5 Gy per fraction at 2-week intervals, amounting to 6.5 Gy overall. One day before radiation and immunotherapy, intravenous cyclophosphamide 200 mg/m2 was administered, with this repeated every two weeks. Cohort 2 was treated with 1 Gy per fraction every two weeks, amounting to 13 Gy across 26 weeks.

Time point defined: after trial treatment. This sample's treatment: LDRT plus nivolumab, ipilimumab, low-dose cyclophosphamide and aspirin (RACIN trial). CDR3 length: 14 residues. V lost 8 bases and J lost 1; bases outside the gene matches: 6. Germline CDR1 MDHEN, CDR2 SYDVKM. Gene-specific TRAV and TRBV primers were used for first-strand cDNA, covering alpha and beta chains. With a V-primer adapter and a constant-region primer, TCRs were amplified for around 20 PCR cycles. One entry per CDR3 protein results from TCRdb running MiXCR on the reads. The data contain about 30,000 distinct CDR3 sequences, about 49% of them singletons. This clonotype was counted a single time.

The genes are TRBV28 and TRBJ2-3; 7 bases line up with TRBD2. The sequence derives from a male donor with gallbladder cancer. Sequenced material: PBMCs, taken after low-dose radiotherapy plus immunotherapy. CDR3 in amino acids: CASLTGGGTDTQYF. The CDR3 bases are TGTGCCAGCCTAACTGGGGGGGGCACAGATACGCAGTATTTT.